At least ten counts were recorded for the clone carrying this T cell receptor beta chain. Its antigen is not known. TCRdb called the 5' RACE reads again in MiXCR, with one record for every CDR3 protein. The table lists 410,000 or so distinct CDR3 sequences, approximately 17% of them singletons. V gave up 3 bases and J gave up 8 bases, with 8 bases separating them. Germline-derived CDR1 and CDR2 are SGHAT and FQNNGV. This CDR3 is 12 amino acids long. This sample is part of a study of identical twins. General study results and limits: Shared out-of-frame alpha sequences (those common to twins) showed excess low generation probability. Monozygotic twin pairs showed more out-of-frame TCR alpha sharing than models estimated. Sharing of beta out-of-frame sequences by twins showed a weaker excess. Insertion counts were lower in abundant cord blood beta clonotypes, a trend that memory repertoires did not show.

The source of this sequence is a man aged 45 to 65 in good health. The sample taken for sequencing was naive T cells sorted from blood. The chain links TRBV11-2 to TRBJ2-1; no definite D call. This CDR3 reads CASSLTYHEQFF. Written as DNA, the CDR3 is TGTGCCAGCAGCTTGACATACCATGAGCAGTTCTTC.